This is a list of T cell receptor beta chains from one sample in a study of regulatory T cells in long-lasting Graves disease. TCRdb re-called the multiplex PCR reads with MiXCR, one entry per CDR3 protein. Of roughly 500,000 distinct CDR3 sequences listed, 12% are singletons. These data were also reused for a study on T cells in Graves' hyperthyroidism and ophthalmopathy.

The source was peripheral blood mononuclear cells (PBMCs), collected at new diagnosis, from a patient treated with antithyroid drugs. These receptors were collected from a woman aged 30 to 39 with Graves disease. Both conserved end residues are part of each CDR3. D genes are given only for firm matches. Not every row has a clone size; where given, it reads once, few, many or a size class.

cdr3_aa cdr3_nt v_call d_call j_call clone_size
CASSPGQETQYF TGTGCCAGCTCACCCGGGCAAGAGACCCAGTACTTC TRBV18 NA TRBJ2-5 many
CASSYGAGGPGELFF TGTGCCAGCAGTTACGGGGCGGGAGGGCCCGGGGAGCTGTTTTTT TRBV6-5 TRBD2 TRBJ2-2 many
CASSPRTSPGEQYF TGCGCCAGCAGCCCCCGGACCTCTCCGGGAGAGCAGTACTTC TRBV5-1 NA TRBJ2-7 NA
CASSFLAGVGEQYF TGTGCCAGCAGTTTTCTAGCGGGAGTGGGTGAGCAGTACTTC TRBV28 TRBD2 TRBJ2-7 many
CASTSMTDSINYGYTF TGTGCCAGCACCAGCATGACTGACTCCATTAACTATGGCTACACCTTC TRBV28 NA TRBJ1-2 many
CAISGGLDTEAFF TGTGCCATCAGTGGGGGGTTAGACACTGAAGCTTTCTTT TRBV10-3 NA TRBJ1-1 many
CASSLYVRGDEKLFF TGTGCCAGCTCACTTTACGTGCGCGGGGATGAAAAACTGTTTTTT TRBV18 NA TRBJ1-4 few
CASNKRENTGELFF TGTGCCAGCAATAAGCGGGAGAACACCGGGGAGCTGTTTTTT TRBV2 TRBD2 TRBJ2-2 NA
CASSVWTDACGYTF TGTGCCAGCAGCGTTTGGACAGATGCCTGTGGCTACACCTTC TRBV9 NA TRBJ1-2 many
CASSLMGLAGAYNEQFF TGTGCCAGCAGCTTAATGGGACTAGCGGGAGCTTACAATGAGCAGTTCTTC TRBV11-2 TRBD2 TRBJ2-1 NA
CATSTYGQASGNTIYF TGTGCCACCAGCACCTATGGACAGGCCTCTGGAAACACCATATATTTT TRBV15 TRBD1 TRBJ1-3 few
CSVSEAFF TGCAGCGTAAGCGAAGCTTTCTTT TRBV29-1 NA TRBJ1-1 NA
CASSLRGQGYQPQHF TGTGCCAGCAGCCTCAGGGGGCAAGGTTATCAGCCCCAGCATTTT TRBV12-3/TRBV12-4 TRBD1 TRBJ1-5 many
CSARIPTGVSGTGELFF TGCAGTGCTAGAATTCCGACAGGGGTATCTGGCACCGGGGAGCTGTTTTTT TRBV20-1 TRBD1 TRBJ2-2 many
CSAFPGYGNTEAFF TGCAGTGCCTTTCCAGGGTACGGGAACACTGAAGCTTTCTTT TRBV20-1 NA TRBJ1-1 NA
CASSSRGRVYF TGTGCCAGCAGTTCGAGGGGCAGGGTATACTTC TRBV12-3/TRBV12-4 NA TRBJ2-7 NA
CASSLAMGANVLTF TGTGCCAGCAGCCTCGCTATGGGGGCCAACGTCCTGACTTTC TRBV14 NA TRBJ2-6 NA
CASSTGLAGPIVTYEQYF TGTGCCAGCAGTACGGGACTAGCGGGCCCGATAGTTACTTACGAGCAGTACTTC TRBV27 TRBD2 TRBJ2-7 NA
CASSQVSGLRTGELFF TGCGCCAGCAGCCAAGTCTCGGGACTTCGGACCGGGGAGCTGTTTTTT TRBV4-1 NA TRBJ2-2 NA
CSARQESTYEQYF TGCAGCGCCCGACAGGAGTCGACCTACGAGCAGTACTTC TRBV29-1 NA TRBJ2-7 few
CASSLGAGVNYGYTF TGTGCCAGCAGCTTAGGAGCAGGGGTTAACTATGGCTACACCTTC TRBV11-2 NA TRBJ1-2 many
CSARDMEPGNTIYF TGCAGTGCTAGAGATATGGAACCTGGAAACACCATATATTTT TRBV20-1 NA TRBJ1-3 NA
CASSVAWRTEAFF TGTGCCAGCAGTGTGGCCTGGCGGACTGAAGCTTTCTTT TRBV6-2/TRBV6-3 NA TRBJ1-1 many
CSATGLAGLTYEQYF TGCAGTGCTACCGGACTAGCGGGTTTGACCTACGAGCAGTACTTC TRBV20-1 TRBD2 TRBJ2-7 many
CATSPGTGLDEQFF TGTGCCACCAGTCCCGGGACAGGGCTCGATGAGCAGTTCTTC TRBV24-1 TRBD1 TRBJ2-1 few
CASGASGTYEQYF TGTGCCAGCGGGGCTAGCGGAACCTACGAGCAGTACTTC TRBV6-2/TRBV6-3 TRBD2 TRBJ2-7 few
CASRPGTYEKLFF TGTGCCAGCAGGCCCGGGACCTACGAAAAACTGTTTTTT TRBV2 NA TRBJ1-4 many
CAWAVPGDRTTQYF TGTGCCTGGGCCGTCCCAGGGGATAGAACGACCCAGTACTTC TRBV30 NA TRBJ2-5 many
CASSGRGYHF TGTGCCAGCAGTGGTCGGGGGTATCACTTC TRBV2 NA TRBJ1-2 many
CASSLPLSGSSGELFF TGCGCCAGCAGCTTGCCCCTTAGCGGGAGCAGCGGGGAGCTGTTTTTT TRBV5-1 TRBD2 TRBJ2-2 few
CASEGQDTF TGTGCCTCTGAAGGTCAGGACACCTTC TRBV30 NA TRBJ1-2 many
CSAPGLNSPLHF TGCAGTGCCCCGGGTCTGAATTCACCCCTCCACTTT TRBV20-1 NA TRBJ1-6 many
CASSLAWSTDTQYF TGTGCCAGCAGCTTAGCTTGGAGCACAGATACGCAGTATTTT TRBV2 NA TRBJ2-3 NA
CASSQHRGPISNYGYTF TGTGCCAGCAGTCAACACAGGGGGCCGATCTCTAACTATGGCTACACCTTC TRBV28 TRBD1 TRBJ1-2 NA
CSAKGPRGTYSNQPQHF TGCAGTGCCAAGGGCCCTCGGGGGACTTATAGCAATCAGCCCCAGCATTTT TRBV20-1 NA TRBJ1-5 NA
CASSELGGRHSGNTIYF TGTGCCAGCAGTGAATTAGGGGGAAGACACTCTGGAAACACCATATATTTT TRBV6-2/TRBV6-3 NA TRBJ1-3 many
CASSLSGGLVEQYF TGCGCCAGCAGCTTGAGCGGGGGTCTTGTGGAGCAGTACTTC TRBV5-1 TRBD2 TRBJ2-7 many
CSALRQEMNTEAFF TGCAGCGCTTTAAGACAGGAGATGAACACTGAAGCTTTCTTT TRBV29-1 NA TRBJ1-1 many
CASSPQDGKQFF TGTGCCAGTAGCCCCCAGGACGGAAAGCAGTTCTTC TRBV19 NA TRBJ2-1 NA
CASSLGWGPEQYF TGTGCCAGCAGCTTAGGATGGGGCCCCGAGCAGTACTTC TRBV11-1 NA TRBJ2-7 NA
CASSLDLRQGGTFGTEAFF TGTGCCAGCAGCTTAGATCTTAGGCAGGGCGGGACGTTCGGCACTGAAGCTTTCTTT TRBV11-2 NA TRBJ1-1 many
CASSPGSPTDTQYF TGCGCCAGCAGCCCGGGTTCCCCCACAGATACGCAGTATTTT TRBV5-1 NA TRBJ2-3 few
CSARDRQGTGDEKLFF TGCAGTGCTAGAGATAGGCAGGGAACGGGCGATGAAAAACTGTTTTTT TRBV20-1 NA TRBJ1-4 many
CASSSDMNTEAFF TGTGCCAGCAGTTCAGACATGAACACTGAAGCTTTCTTT TRBV2 NA TRBJ1-1 many
CASSTWDSRERLFF TGTGCCAGCTCAACCTGGGACAGCAGAGAGCGGCTGTTTTTT TRBV18 TRBD1 TRBJ1-4 many
CASSLGGGVYNEQFF TGTGCCAGCAGCTTAGGGGGGGGGGTTTACAATGAGCAGTTCTTC TRBV7-9 TRBD2 TRBJ2-1 NA
CASSVQVGLYNEQFF TGTGCCAGCAGCGTACAGGTAGGGCTTTACAATGAGCAGTTCTTC TRBV9 NA TRBJ2-1 NA
CASSQGLAGETQYF TGCGCCAGCAGCCAGGGACTAGCGGGAGAGACCCAGTACTTC TRBV5-1 TRBD2 TRBJ2-5 many
CASSPRLAAHQETQYF TGTGCCAGCAGCCCGCGACTAGCGGCACACCAAGAGACCCAGTACTTC TRBV11-2 TRBD2 TRBJ2-5 NA